The 5 T cell receptor beta chains below come from one sample, sequenced in a study of T cell changes during pregnancy in multiple sclerosis. Generated by immunoSEQ multiplex PCR, the TCRdb table keeps only in-frame clones and is missing some. Among about 43,000 clones, approximately 90% were seen once, and the ten largest hold about 1.5%. The source material was PBMCs (not recorded whether the cells were cultured). These receptors were obtained from a female donor with multiple sclerosis, enrolled in a pregnancy study.

J is TRBJ1-5 and V is TRBV6-1, with D unresolved. Germline values: CDR1 MNHNS, CDR2 SASEGT. The CDR3 extends over 16 amino acids. V dropped 0 bases and J dropped 0 bases, with 9 bases sitting between them. CDR3 loop: CASSEALRYSNQPQHF. CDR3 sequence (DNA): TGTGCCAGCAGTGAAGCGTTGAGGTATAGCAATCAGCCCCAGCATTTT.

The chain is built from TRBV19 and TRBJ1-6; 7 nucleotides match TRBD1. There are 15 residues in the CDR3. The V segment lost 7 bases and the J segment 7 bases; nucleotides outside the gene matches: 10. Germline loops: CDR1 LNHDA, CDR2 SQIVND (reference sequence). The CDR3 bases are TGTGCCAGTACCGAGACAGGGATCTACAATTCACCCCTCCACTTT. Its protein is CASTETGIYNSPLHF.

This clone was counted between two and nine times. This chain links TRBV7-9 with TRBJ1-2; 10 bases are shared with TRBD1. The J segment lost 3 bases and the V segment lost 5 bases, leaving 3 bases of the junction unmatched. CDR3 length: 14 amino acids. CDR1 is SEHNR, CDR2 FQNEAQ, per germline (reference sequence). The CDR3: CASSLGQGDYGYTF. CDR3 DNA sequence: TGTGCCAGCAGCCTAGGACAGGGGGACTATGGCTACACCTTC.

The rearrangement uses TRBV6-5 and TRBJ2-3; D gene uncertain. CDR1 is MNHEY, CDR2 SVGAGI, per germline. Trimming cost V 6 bases and J 2 bases, with 15 bases left between them. The CDR3 spans 15 residues. The CDR3 sequence is CASSPSTDSTDTQYF. CDR3 nucleotide sequence: TGTGCCAGCAGCCCTTCTACCGACTCCACAGATACGCAGTATTTT.

V is TRBV19 and J is TRBJ1-1; D gene unclear. Germline values: CDR1 LNHDA, CDR2 SQIVND (reference sequence). V was clipped by 2 bases and J by 8 bases, with 9 bases between them. This CDR3 has 12 amino acids. The CDR3 nucleotides read TGTGCCAGTAGTATAAGAAACAGCGAAGCTTTCTTT. Translation: CASSIRNSEAFF. Supplemented by reference TRBV19 and TRBJ1-1, the full variable domain reads DGGITQSPKYLFRKEGQNVTLSCEQNLNHDAMYWYRQDPGQGLRLIYYSQIVNDFQKGDIAEGYSVSREKKESFPLTVTSAQKNPTAFYLCASSIRNSEAFFGQGTRLTVV.